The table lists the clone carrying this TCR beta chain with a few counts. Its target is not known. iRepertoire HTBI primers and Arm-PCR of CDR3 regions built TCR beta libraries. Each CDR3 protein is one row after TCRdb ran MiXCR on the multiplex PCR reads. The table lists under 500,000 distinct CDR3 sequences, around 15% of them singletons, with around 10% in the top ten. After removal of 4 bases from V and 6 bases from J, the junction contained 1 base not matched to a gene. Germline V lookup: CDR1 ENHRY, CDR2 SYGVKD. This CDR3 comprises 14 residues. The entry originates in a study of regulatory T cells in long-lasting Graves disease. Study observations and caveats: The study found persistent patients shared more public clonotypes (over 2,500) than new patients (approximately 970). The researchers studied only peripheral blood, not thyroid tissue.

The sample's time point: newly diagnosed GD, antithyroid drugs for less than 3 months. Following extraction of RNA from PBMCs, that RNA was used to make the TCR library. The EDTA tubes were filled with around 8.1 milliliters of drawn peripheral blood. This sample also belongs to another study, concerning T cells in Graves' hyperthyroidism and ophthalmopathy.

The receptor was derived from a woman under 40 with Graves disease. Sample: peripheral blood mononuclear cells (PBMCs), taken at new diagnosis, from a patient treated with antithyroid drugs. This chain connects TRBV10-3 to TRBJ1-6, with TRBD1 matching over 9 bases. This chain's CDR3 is CAISVDRGNSPLHF. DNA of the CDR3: TGTGCCATCAGTGTGGACAGGGGTAATTCACCCCTCCACTTT.